The rows below give T cell receptor beta chains drawn from one sample of a study of CD8 T cells in ankylosing spondylitis. TCRdb re-analysed the 5' RACE reads in MiXCR, keeping a single row per CDR3 protein. This table has around 150,000 distinct CDR3 sequences, more than 40% appearing once. Sequenced: synovial fluid, either unsorted or a sorted T cell fraction (not recorded which). The origin of the receptors is a male donor with ankylosing spondylitis. The CDR3 runs from the conserved cysteine through the conserved F or W. A D gene is named only where the DNA matches it firmly. Some rows mark clone size as missing; the rest say once, few, many or name a class of expanded clone.

len	j_gene	v_gene	abundance	d_gene	CDR3aa	CDR3nt
15	TRBJ1-1	TRBV20-1	NA	NA	CSANYPWAPNTEAFF	TGCAGTGCAAACTACCCCTGGGCCCCGAACACTGAAGCTTTCTTT
13	TRBJ2-2	TRBV12-3/TRBV12-4	NA	NA	CASSLGLYGELFF	TGTGCCAGCAGTTTGGGGTTGTACGGGGAGCTGTTTTTT
16	TRBJ1-4	TRBV4-3	NA	NA	CASSQDPSGTHEKLFF	TGCGCCAGCAGCCAAGATCCGTCCGGGACCCATGAAAAACTGTTTTTT
17	TRBJ2-7	TRBV28	few	TRBD2	CASTYFSGTSPPWEQYF	TGTGCCAGCACCTACTTCTCCGGGACTAGCCCCCCTTGGGAGCAGTACTTC
13	TRBJ1-2	TRBV6-1	few	NA	CASTQGSYYGYTF	TGTGCCAGCACCCAGGGGAGTTACTATGGCTACACCTTC
14	TRBJ2-1	TRBV5-1	few	NA	CASSFRGVGHEQFF	TGCGCCAGCAGCTTCAGAGGGGTCGGGCATGAGCAGTTCTTC
19	TRBJ2-7	TRBV11-1	few	TRBD2	CASSPGGRWTSGTSYEQYF	TGTGCCAGCAGCCCGGGCGGAAGGTGGACTAGCGGGACTTCCTACGAGCAGTACTTC
13	TRBJ2-7	TRBV19	few	TRBD1	CASSARGTYEQYF	TGTGCCAGTAGTGCCAGGGGGACCTACGAGCAGTACTTC
16	TRBJ1-6	TRBV27	NA	TRBD1	CASSLTGITYNSPLHF	TGTGCCAGCAGCCTGACAGGGATCACCTATAATTCACCCCTCCACTTT
15	TRBJ2-1	TRBV20-1	NA	TRBD1	CSARDLDRAGNEQFF	TGCAGTGCTAGAGATCTGGACAGGGCGGGGAATGAGCAGTTCTTC
16	TRBJ2-7	TRBV14	NA	TRBD2	CASSQFGTSVSYEQYF	TGTGCCAGCAGCCAATTCGGGACTAGCGTCTCCTACGAGCAGTACTTC
14	TRBJ2-7	TRBV6-1	NA	TRBD1	CAGNLGTGSDEQYF	TGTGCCGGGAACCTCGGGACAGGGTCTGACGAGCAGTACTTC
14	TRBJ1-2	TRBV9	NA	TRBD1	CASSDGQGYYGYTF	TGTGCCAGCAGCGACGGACAGGGATACTATGGCTACACCTTC
17	TRBJ2-1	TRBV5-1	few	TRBD2	CASSLDPTSGVYNEQFF	TGCGCCAGCAGCTTGGATCCCACTAGCGGGGTTTACAATGAGCAGTTCTTC
15	TRBJ2-5	TRBV29-1	NA	TRBD2	CSVEGVGGGQETQYF	TGCAGCGTTGAAGGGGTGGGGGGGGGCCAAGAGACCCAGTACTTC
15	TRBJ2-2	TRBV24-1	NA	NA	CATSDLEENTGELFF	TGTGCCACCAGTGATTTGGAGGAAAACACCGGGGAGCTGTTTTTT
14	TRBJ1-1	TRBV11-3	once	NA	CASSGPLGWPEAFF	TGTGCCAGCAGCGGTCCCCTGGGATGGCCTGAAGCTTTCTTT
18	TRBJ2-2	TRBV28	few	TRBD2	CASSSPVLADTNTGELFF	TGTGCCAGCAGTTCTCCAGTGCTAGCGGATACGAACACCGGGGAGCTGTTTTTT
15	TRBJ2-7	TRBV5-1	NA	NA	CASSLGLYSSYEQYF	TGCGCCAGCAGCTTGGGCCTCTACAGCTCCTACGAGCAGTACTTC
16	TRBJ2-7	TRBV4-2	NA	NA	CASSQESYFWPYEQYF	TGTGCCAGCAGCCAAGAATCCTATTTTTGGCCTTACGAGCAGTACTTC
15	TRBJ1-1	TRBV5-1	NA	TRBD1	CASSWRQGGPNEAFF	TGCGCCAGCAGCTGGAGACAGGGTGGACCTAATGAAGCTTTCTTT
16	TRBJ2-7	TRBV28	NA	TRBD1	CASSLLSTGTGNEQYF	TGTGCCAGCAGTTTACTCTCAACTGGGACAGGGAACGAGCAGTACTTC
20	TRBJ2-4	TRBV4-1	NA	NA	CASSPLYAEPLWPAKNIQYF	TGCGCCAGCAGCCCCCTTTACGCGGAGCCCCTATGGCCAGCCAAAAACATTCAGTACTTC
13	TRBJ2-1	TRBV20-1	NA	NA	CSAHGWRHNEQFF	TGCAGTGCCCACGGGTGGCGACACAATGAGCAGTTCTTC
18	TRBJ2-5	TRBV5-1	NA	TRBD2	CASSLVLAGHLPEETQYF	TGCGCCAGCAGCTTGGTCCTAGCGGGGCATCTACCCGAAGAGACCCAGTACTTC
15	TRBJ2-7	TRBV20-1	few	NA	CSARDLEGLSYEQYF	TGCAGTGCTAGAGATCTGGAGGGGCTCTCCTACGAGCAGTACTTC
14	TRBJ2-2	TRBV12-3/TRBV12-4	NA	TRBD2	CAISSGGNTGELFF	TGTGCCATTTCTAGCGGGGGAAACACCGGGGAGCTGTTTTTT